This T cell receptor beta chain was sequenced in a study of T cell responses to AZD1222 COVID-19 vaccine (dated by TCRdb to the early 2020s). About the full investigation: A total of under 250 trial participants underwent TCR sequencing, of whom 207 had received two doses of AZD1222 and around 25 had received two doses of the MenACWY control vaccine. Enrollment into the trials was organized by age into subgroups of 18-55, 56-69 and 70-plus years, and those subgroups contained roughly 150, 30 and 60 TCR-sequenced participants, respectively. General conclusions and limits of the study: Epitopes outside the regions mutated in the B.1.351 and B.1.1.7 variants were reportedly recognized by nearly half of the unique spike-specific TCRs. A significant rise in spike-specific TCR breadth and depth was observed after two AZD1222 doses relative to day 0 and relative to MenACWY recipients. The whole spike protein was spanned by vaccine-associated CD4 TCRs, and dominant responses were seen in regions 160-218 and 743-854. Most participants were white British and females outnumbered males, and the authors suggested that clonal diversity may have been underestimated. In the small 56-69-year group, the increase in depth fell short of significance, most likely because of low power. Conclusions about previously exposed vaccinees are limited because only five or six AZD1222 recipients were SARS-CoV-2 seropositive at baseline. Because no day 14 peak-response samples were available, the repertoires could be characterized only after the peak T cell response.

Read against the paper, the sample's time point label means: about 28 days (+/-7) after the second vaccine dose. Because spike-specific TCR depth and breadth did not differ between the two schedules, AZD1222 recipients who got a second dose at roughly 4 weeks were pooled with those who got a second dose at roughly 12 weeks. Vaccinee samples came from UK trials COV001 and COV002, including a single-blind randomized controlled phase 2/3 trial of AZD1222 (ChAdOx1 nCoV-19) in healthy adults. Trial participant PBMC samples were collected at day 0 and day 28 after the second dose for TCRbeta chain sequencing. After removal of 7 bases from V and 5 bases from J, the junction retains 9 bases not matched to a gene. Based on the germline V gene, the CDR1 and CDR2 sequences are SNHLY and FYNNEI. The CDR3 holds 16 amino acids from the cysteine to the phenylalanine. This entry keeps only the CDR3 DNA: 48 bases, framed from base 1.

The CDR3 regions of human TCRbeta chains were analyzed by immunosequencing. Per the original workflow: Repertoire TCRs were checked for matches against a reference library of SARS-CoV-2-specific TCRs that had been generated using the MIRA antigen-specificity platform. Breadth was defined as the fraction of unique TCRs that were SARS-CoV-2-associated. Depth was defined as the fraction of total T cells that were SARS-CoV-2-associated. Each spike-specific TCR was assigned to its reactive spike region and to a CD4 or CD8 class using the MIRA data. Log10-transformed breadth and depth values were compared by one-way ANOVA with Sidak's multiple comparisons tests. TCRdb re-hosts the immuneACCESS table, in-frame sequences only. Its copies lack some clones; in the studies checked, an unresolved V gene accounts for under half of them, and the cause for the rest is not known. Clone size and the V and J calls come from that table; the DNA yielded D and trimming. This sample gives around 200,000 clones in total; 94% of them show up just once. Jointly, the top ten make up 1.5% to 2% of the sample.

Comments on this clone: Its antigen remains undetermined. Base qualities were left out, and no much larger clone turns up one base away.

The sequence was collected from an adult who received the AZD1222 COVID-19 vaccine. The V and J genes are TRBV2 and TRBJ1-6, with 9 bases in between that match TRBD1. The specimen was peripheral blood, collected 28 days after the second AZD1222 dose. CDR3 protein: CASKRGRTGDNSPLHF. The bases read TGTGCCAGCAAACGGGGAAGGACAGGGGATAATTCACCCCTCCACTTT.